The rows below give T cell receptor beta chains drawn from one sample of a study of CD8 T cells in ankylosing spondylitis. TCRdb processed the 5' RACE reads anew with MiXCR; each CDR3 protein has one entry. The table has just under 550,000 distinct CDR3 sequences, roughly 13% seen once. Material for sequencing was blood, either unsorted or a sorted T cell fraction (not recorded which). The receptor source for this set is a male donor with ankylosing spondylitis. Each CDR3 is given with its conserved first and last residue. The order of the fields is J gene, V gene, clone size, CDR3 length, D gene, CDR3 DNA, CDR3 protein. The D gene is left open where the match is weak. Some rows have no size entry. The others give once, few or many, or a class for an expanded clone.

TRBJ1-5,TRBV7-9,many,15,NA,TGTGCCAGCAGCTTAGCTAACGGGGTTAATCAGCCCCAGCATTTT,CASSLANGVNQPQHF
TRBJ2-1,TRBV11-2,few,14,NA,TGTGCCGCCAGTAGCGGAGGGTCCTACAATGAGCAGTTCTTC,CAASSGGSYNEQFF
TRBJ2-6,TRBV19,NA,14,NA,TGTGCCAGTTCCGGGATGACCGGGGCCAACGTCCTGACTTTC,CASSGMTGANVLTF
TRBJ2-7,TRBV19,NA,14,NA,TGTGCCAGTAGTACCCGACGGGGTACCTACGAGCAGTACTTC,CASSTRRGTYEQYF
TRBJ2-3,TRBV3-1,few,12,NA,TGTGCCAGCAGCCACCCGGGAGATACGCAGTATTTT,CASSHPGDTQYF
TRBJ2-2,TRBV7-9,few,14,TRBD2,TGTGCCAGCGGGGAAATAGCGGGAGTCGGGGAGCTGTTTTTT,CASGEIAGVGELFF
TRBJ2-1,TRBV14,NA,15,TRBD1,TGTGCCAGCAGCCTTGGGACAGGGGGTGTCAATGAGCAGTTCTTC,CASSLGTGGVNEQFF
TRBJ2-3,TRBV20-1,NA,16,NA,TGCAGTGCTAAAGCCCTGTCGACGGTGAGCACAGATACGCAGTATTTT,CSAKALSTVSTDTQYF
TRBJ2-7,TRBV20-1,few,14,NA,TGCAGTGCTAGAGATGCAGCTTACCTCTACGAGCAGTACTTC,CSARDAAYLYEQYF
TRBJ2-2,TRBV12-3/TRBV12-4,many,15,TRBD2,TGTGCCAGCACTCATAGCGGGAGCAACACCGGGGAGCTGTTTTTT,CASTHSGSNTGELFF
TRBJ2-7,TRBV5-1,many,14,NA,TGCGCCAGCAGCTTGAACGGATTGTCGTCCGAGCAGTACTTC,CASSLNGLSSEQYF
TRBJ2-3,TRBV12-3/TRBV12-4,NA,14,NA,TGTGCCAGCAGGACAGACAGTGATCCAGATACGCAGTATTTT,CASRTDSDPDTQYF
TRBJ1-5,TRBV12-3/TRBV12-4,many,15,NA,TGTGCCAGCAGTTTTGCATGGGGGGGAGATCAGCCCCAGCATTTT,CASSFAWGGDQPQHF
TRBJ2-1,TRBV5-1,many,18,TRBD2,TGCGCCAGTCGACAATGGGCTAGCGGGAGTCTCTCCTACAATGAGCAGTTCTTC,CASRQWASGSLSYNEQFF
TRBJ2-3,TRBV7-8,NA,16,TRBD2,TGTGCCAGCAGCCCACTGACTAGCGTTAGCACAGATACGCAGTATTTT,CASSPLTSVSTDTQYF
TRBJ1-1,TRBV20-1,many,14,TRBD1,TGCAGTGCTCGAAGGACAGGGGGCTTCACTGAAGCTTTCTTT,CSARRTGGFTEAFF
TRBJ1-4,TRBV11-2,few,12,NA,TGTGCCAGCAGCTCCAGGAGGGAAAAACTGTTTTTT,CASSSRREKLFF
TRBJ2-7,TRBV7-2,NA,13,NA,TGTGCCAGCAGCCTGGGACCGGAGGTCGAGCAGTACTTC,CASSLGPEVEQYF
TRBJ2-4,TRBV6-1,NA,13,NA,TGTGCCAGCCAGACGACGGGGCAAAACATTCAGTACTTC,CASQTTGQNIQYF
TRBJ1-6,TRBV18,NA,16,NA,TGTGCCAGCTCACCACGAACGGACGCCTATAATTCACCCCTCCACTTT,CASSPRTDAYNSPLHF
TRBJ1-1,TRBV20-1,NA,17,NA,TGCAGTTCCCCAGGCAAGGCTGGGGGCTTAGTCAACACTGAAGCTTTCTTT,CSSPGKAGGLVNTEAFF
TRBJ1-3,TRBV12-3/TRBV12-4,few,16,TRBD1,TGTGCCAGCACCTTGACAGGGAGGGGATCTGGAAACACCATATATTTT,CASTLTGRGSGNTIYF
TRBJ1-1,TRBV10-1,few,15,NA,TGCGCCAGCAACTCTTCAACAGGGACGAACACTGAAGCTTTCTTT,CASNSSTGTNTEAFF
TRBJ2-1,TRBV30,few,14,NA,TGTGCCTGGAGTGTATCGCTAGATAACAATGAGCAGTTCTTC,CAWSVSLDNNEQFF
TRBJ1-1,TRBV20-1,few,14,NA,TGCAGTGCTAGAAATCAGGGTCCTTACACTGAAGCTTTCTTT,CSARNQGPYTEAFF
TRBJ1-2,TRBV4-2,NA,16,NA,TGTGCCAGCAGCCAAGATGGGAACGGTATCCTCTATGGCTACACCTTC,CASSQDGNGILYGYTF
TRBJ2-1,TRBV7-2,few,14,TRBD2,TGTGCCAGCAGCTTAGAGCGGGGACTTTATGAGCAGTTCTTC,CASSLERGLYEQFF
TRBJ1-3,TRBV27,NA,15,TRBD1,TGTGCCAGCAGTACCAGGGGGCAGGCTGGAAACACCATATATTTT,CASSTRGQAGNTIYF
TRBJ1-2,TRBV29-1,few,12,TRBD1,TGCAGCGTTCGGACAGGTTCAAATGGCTACACCTTC,CSVRTGSNGYTF
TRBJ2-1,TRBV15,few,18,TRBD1,TGTGCCACCAGCATTGGGATGTTCGGACAGGGGCTGTTCAATGAGCAGTTCTTC,CATSIGMFGQGLFNEQFF
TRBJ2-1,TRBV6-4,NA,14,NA,TGTGCCAGCAGTGCCCTCCCGGGCCACAATGAGCAGTTCTTC,CASSALPGHNEQFF